This T cell receptor beta chain was documented in a study of cytomegalovirus exposure and HLA in healthy donors. A multiplex PCR was run with 60 Vbeta primers and 13 Jbeta primers. TCRdb keeps only in-frame clones here, not all; method: immunoSEQ multiplex PCR. The sample includes roughly 77,000 clones, roughly two thirds seen only once; the top ten take around 7%. This CDR3 region has 15 residues. Trimming pared 2 bases from V and 0 bases from J, leaving 10 bases between. Per the germline V gene, CDR1 is MNHEY and CDR2 is SVGAGI. This clonotype was sampled from a woman between 50 and 59 years old in good health and CMV-seropositive. The rearrangement joins TRBV6-5 to TRBJ2-5; D uncertain. The sequenced material came from PBMCs. CDR3 region: CASSYGYIYQETQYF. The CDR3 DNA follows: TGTGCCAGCAGTTACGGTTACATTTACCAAGAGACCCAGTACTTC.